The clone carrying this T cell receptor beta chain was detected only a few times. As yet, its antigen is unknown. The CDR3 extends over 16 amino acids. CDR1 is MNHEY and CDR2 is SMNVEV in the germline V gene (reference sequence). The V segment lost 3 bases and the J segment 2 bases; nucleotides outside the gene matches: 2. These data come from a study of T cells in localized non-small cell lung cancer. Study-wide results and limits: In adjacent lung appeared a median approximately 61 of the top 100 tumor clones. A single tumor region was sequenced, leaving heterogeneity possible. In uninvolved adjacent lung, T cell clonality reached its highest value, exceeding tumor.

Assay: immunoSEQ multiplex PCR; the TCRdb copy retains only in-frame clones and omits some. The sample holds some 12,000 clones, more than 75% seen once. Sequenced material: peripheral blood, taken before any cancer treatment. This chain joins TRBV27 and TRBJ2-5; 14 bases line up with TRBD2. This clonotype was sampled from a male donor aged 60 or over with stage III lung adenocarcinoma. CDR3 DNA sequence: TGTGCCAGCAGTTTCGGGACTAGCGGGAGACAAGAGACCCAGTACTTC. Encoded protein: CASSFGTSGRQETQYF.